The 20 T cell receptor beta chains given below trace back to one sample, sequenced in a study of T cells in Graves' hyperthyroidism and ophthalmopathy. From RNA transcripts, TCR beta CDR3 regions were amplified. Using the HTBI primer set, a first-round RT-PCR was run on the TCR CDR3. TCRdb used MiXCR to reprocess the multiplex PCR reads, holding one entry per CDR3 protein. Among around 580,000 distinct CDR3 sequences, roughly a sixth were seen once, and the ten largest hold 15% to 20%. Sample: blood. These TCRs come from a woman aged 18-29 years with Graves' hyperthyroidism.

This clonotype has a handful of counts. In DNA form, the CDR3 reads TGTGCCAGCAGCTTCGACCCACGGGCAGATACGCAGTATTTT. Translating gives CASSFDPRADTQYF. The V call is TRBV5-5, the J call TRBJ2-3; D call uncertain. Germline V CDR1 and CDR2: SGHKS, YYEKEE (reference sequence). Trimming took 2 bases from V and 4 from J, leaving 11 bases between them. This CDR3 is 14 amino acids long.

A note on this clonotype: A much larger clone differs from this one at a single base, so this may be a read error. The chain recombines TRBV7-2 with TRBJ2-1; TRBD2 matches 10 bases. Germline assignment: CDR1 SGHTA and CDR2 FQGNSA. The CDR3 runs 12 residues. In DNA form, the CDR3 reads TGTGCCGGCAGCATACTAGCGGGGGAGCAGTTCTTC. It translates to CAGSILAGEQFF.

This clonotype was picked up one time. Since a much larger clone is just one base distant, this may be a read error. This chain uses TRBV12-5 with TRBJ1-2, with D unclear. The germline CDR1 and CDR2 sequences are LGHNT and FRNRAP. The CDR3 covers 15 residues. V lost 0 bases and J lost 6, with 14 bases in between. CDR3 sequence (DNA): TGTGCTAGTGGTTTGGTAATGGAGGGAATCAATGGCTACACCTTC. Amino acid sequence: CASGLVMEGINGYTF. Filled out from reference TRBV12-5 and TRBJ1-2, the complete variable domain reads DARVTQTPRHKVTEMGQEVTMRCQPILGHNTVFWYRQTMMQGLELLAYFRNRAPLDDSGMPKDRFSAEMPDATLATLKIQPSEPRDSAVYFCASGLVMEGINGYTFGSGTRLTVV.

This clonotype was observed at least ten times. The genes are TRBV24-1 and TRBJ2-1; D is unresolved. Germline CDR1 reads KGHDR; CDR2 reads SFDVKD. The germline V and J ends were trimmed by 4 bases and 6 bases, with 3 bases remaining between them. The CDR3 spans 11 residues. The CDR3, as DNA: TGTGCCACCAGTGACCCCAATGAGCAGTTCTTC. Amino acid sequence: CATSDPNEQFF.

This clonotype appeared a few times. V and J are TRBV29-1 and TRBJ2-2; tentatively, D is TRBD1 (6 bases). CDR1 is SQVTM and CDR2 is ANQGSEA in the germline V gene. The CDR3 runs 21 residues. Trimming removed 7 bases at V and 0 bases at J, with 33 bases between. CDR3 nucleotide sequence: TGCAGCGCCCGAGGATGGCAGGGGTCGCCCCGATTTGGCCCGAACACCGGGGAGCTGTTTTTT. It encodes CSARGWQGSPRFGPNTGELFF.

The chain has TRBV20-1 and TRBJ2-7; 13 positions match TRBD2. The CDR3 is made up of 15 amino acids. V dropped 5 bases and J dropped 2; count of bases not matched to a gene: 6. Looked up from germline, CDR1 is DFQATT and CDR2 is SNEGSKA (reference sequence). The DNA of the CDR3 is TGCAGTGCTCAGACACTAGCGGGGGGGCCCTACGAGCAGTACTTC. Residues: CSAQTLAGGPYEQYF.

The table lists this clonotype with a few counts. CDR3 sequence: CASSNGAGPYNEQFF. The CDR3 nucleotides read TGTGCCAGTAGTAACGGGGCAGGCCCCTACAATGAGCAGTTCTTC. The V and J genes are TRBV19 and TRBJ2-1, with D perhaps matching TRBD1 or TRBD2 (5 bases each). The CDR3 has 15 amino acids. Trimming removed 4 bases from V and 2 bases from J, with 12 bases in between. Germline V gives CDR1 LNHDA, CDR2 SQIVND (reference sequence).

This clonotype showed up many times. This chain uses TRBV12-3 or TRBV12-4 with TRBJ1-6; weak D call: TRBD1 (5 bases). V lost 5 bases and J lost 10, with 12 bases in between. The CDR3 totals 13 residues. The DNA of the CDR3 is TGTGCCAGCAGTATAAGGGAGGGGTCACCCCTCCACTTT. Protein product: CASSIREGSPLHF.

In its sample, this clonotype was seen a few times. The chain joins TRBV27 to TRBJ2-7, with TRBD2 matching 12 bases. This CDR3 is built from 15 residues. Germline V gene sequence: CDR1 MNHEY, CDR2 SMNVEV (reference sequence). V shed 6 bases and J 3 bases; nucleotides not matched to a gene: 6. The CDR3 reads CASRSRTSGIYEQYF. The CDR3 region has the DNA TGTGCCAGCAGATCACGGACTAGCGGGATCTACGAGCAGTACTTC.

V and J are TRBV29-1 and TRBJ2-2; D is unclear. V lost 4 bases, J lost 0 bases, and 6 bases lay in between. The CDR3 extends over 13 amino acids. The germline V gene has CDR1 SQVTM and CDR2 ANQGSEA. The CDR3 region has the DNA TGCAGCGTTGGACTTACGAACACCGGGGAGCTGTTTTTT. Translated: CSVGLTNTGELFF.

This clonotype was detected ten times or more. This chain links TRBV20-1 with TRBJ2-5; tentative D call: TRBD2 (6 bases). Germline CDR1 is DFQATT and CDR2 is SNEGSKA (reference sequence). The CDR3 runs to 15 residues. CDR3 nucleotides: TGCGGAAGTCGGGAGAGACATAGGTGGCTGGAGACCCAGTACTTC. Amino acid sequence: CGSRERHRWLETQYF.

The V call is TRBV6-5, the J call TRBJ2-7; D may be TRBD1 (5 bases). Germline V lookup: CDR1 MNHEY, CDR2 SVGAGI. Deletions cut 2 bases from V and 2 bases from J, with 13 bases between. The CDR3 has 15 amino acids. Here the CDR3 DNA reads TGTGCCAGCAGTTACCAGGTGGGGCTCCCCTACGAGCAGTACTTC. Translating it yields CASSYQVGLPYEQYF.

CDR3 amino acids: CASSENYRTSHPRETQYF. DNA for the CDR3: TGCGCCAGCAGCGAAAACTACCGGACTAGCCACCCTAGGGAGACCCAGTACTTC. The chain uses TRBV5-1 and TRBJ2-5; the match to TRBD2 covers 8 bases. Germline CDR1 SGHRS, CDR2 YFSETQ. The CDR3 extends over 18 amino acids. With V trimmed by 4 bases and J by 5 bases, 19 bases remained unmatched.

The rearrangement joins TRBV15 to TRBJ2-1; no firm D call. The germline V gene has CDR1 LNHNV and CDR2 YYDKDF (reference sequence). Trimming pared 1 base from V and 6 bases from J, leaving 4 bases between. This CDR3 is built from 12 residues. The CDR3 region has the DNA TGTGCCACCAGCAGAGGGGTCAATGAGCAGTTCTTC. Translated: CATSRGVNEQFF.

The chain recombines TRBV5-1 with TRBJ2-5; TRBD2 aligns across 8 bases. J was trimmed by 5 bases and V by 3 bases; bases with no gene match: 6. This CDR3 spans 14 amino acids. The germline CDR1 and CDR2 sequences are SGHRS and YFSETQ. The CDR3 sequence is CASSYGGDGETQYF. The CDR3 nucleotides read TGCGCCAGCAGCTACGGGGGGGACGGCGAGACCCAGTACTTC. Full variable domain (missing parts from reference TRBV5-1 and TRBJ2-5): KAGVTQTPRYLIKTRGQQVTLSCSPISGHRSVSWYQQTPGQGLQFLFEYFSETQRNKGNFPGRFSGRQFSNSRSEMNVSTLELGDSALYLCASSYGGDGETQYFGPGTRLLVL.

The chain employs TRBV20-1 and TRBJ1-1; D remains unclear. The ends were cut back, 6 bases at V and 1 base at J, with 6 bases in the middle. The CDR3 is made up of 11 amino acids. Looked up from germline, CDR1 is DFQATT and CDR2 is SNEGSKA (reference sequence). The CDR3 DNA reads TGCAGTGCCCGCCAGAACACTGAAGCTTTCTTT. It codes for CSARQNTEAFF.

This clonotype has at least ten counts. The rearrangement links TRBV3-1 to TRBJ2-3, with 8 positions matching TRBD2. CDR3 length equals 16 residues. Germline lookup yields CDR1 LGHDT and CDR2 YNNKEL (reference sequence). V lost 0 bases to trimming and J lost 6 bases; unmatched junction nucleotides: 8. CDR3 protein: CASSQEWVAGSDTQYF. In nucleotides, the CDR3 is TGTGCCAGCAGCCAAGAATGGGTAGCGGGGTCGGATACGCAGTATTTT.

At least ten counts were recorded for this clonotype. The rearrangement joins TRBV20-1 to TRBJ2-5; possible D gene TRBD2, 6 bases. This CDR3 has 13 amino acids. The V gene lost 0 bases and the J gene lost 5 bases, with 10 bases spanning the gap. Germline CDR1 reads DFQATT; CDR2 reads SNEGSKA (reference sequence). The CDR3 coding sequence is TGCAGTGCTAGAGAGACTAGACGGGAGACCCAGTACTTC. Encoded protein: CSARETRRETQYF.

This clonotype was observed many times. The rearrangement joins TRBV20-1 to TRBJ2-1, with 11 bases fitting TRBD2. Germline V gene sequence: CDR1 DFQATT, CDR2 SNEGSKA (reference sequence). The CDR3 totals 15 residues. After removal of 6 bases from V and 7 bases from J, the junction contained 11 bases not matched to a gene. The CDR3 loop is CSARLAGGPENEQFF. The CDR3 region has the DNA TGCAGTGCGCGCCTAGCGGGAGGCCCCGAAAATGAGCAGTTCTTC.

This clonotype was seen repeatedly, ten times or more. V gene TRBV2 combines with J gene TRBJ1-1, with D uncertain. CDR3 length: 11 amino acids. The V end lost 6 bases, the J end lost 6 bases, and 8 bases lay between the germline ends. Per the germline V gene, CDR1 is SNHLY and CDR2 is FYNNEI. Here the CDR3 DNA reads TGTGCCAGCAGCCCGAAATCTGAAGCTTTCTTT. This sequence encodes CASSPKSEAFF.